Each of the 9 T cell receptor beta chains below was sequenced from the same sample in a study of shared clonotypes between healthy human individuals. Positive CCR7 selection of CD45RO-negative cells yielded the naive CD8 cells, and terminally differentiated effector memory CD45RA+ cells were excluded. The repertoire was sequenced with immunoSEQ multiplex PCR; TCRdb's copy has only in-frame clones and lacks some. The sample lists around 2,100,000 clones; approximately 95% were seen once. The sample consisted of naive CD8+ T cells sorted from blood. Receptor source: a man aged 18 to 29 in good health.

The chain couples TRBV5-6 to TRBJ2-1, with TRBD2 identical over 10 bases. CDR1 and CDR2 from the germline V gene are SGHDT and YYEEEE. V lost 1 base, J lost 7 bases, and 5 bases stayed unmatched. The CDR3 is 15 residues long. CDR3 coding DNA: TGTGCCAGCAGCTTGCTACTAGCGGGGACTAATGAGCAGTTCTTC. Translating gives CASSLLLAGTNEQFF.

The chain has TRBV19 and TRBJ1-6, with TRBD1 identical over 7 bases. Trimming removed 9 bases from V and 5 bases from J; junction bases left unmatched: 1. CDR3 length equals 12 residues. The V gene's germline CDR1 is LNHDA and CDR2 SQIVND (reference sequence). Here the CDR3 reads CASGTDNSPLHF. DNA for the CDR3: TGTGCCAGCGGGACAGATAATTCACCCCTCCACTTT.

The chain has TRBV7-3 and TRBJ1-2; possible D gene TRBD1, 5 bases. This CDR3 has 13 amino acids. Trimming removed 3 bases from V and 4 bases from J, with 9 bases in between. From germline, CDR1 is SGHTA and CDR2 FQGTGA. The CDR3 loop reads CASSFGDRYGYTF. The CDR3 nucleotides are TGTGCCAGCAGCTTCGGGGACCGCTATGGCTACACCTTC.

This clone was counted a single time. The V gene is TRBV5-6, the J gene TRBJ1-1; D might be TRBD1 (6 bases). This CDR3 spans 15 amino acids. Germline V gives CDR1 SGHDT, CDR2 YYEEEE. V shed 4 bases and J shed 0 bases, with 13 bases lying between them. CDR3 residues: CASSLETGLNTEAFF. The CDR3 nucleotides read TGTGCCAGCAGCCTAGAGACAGGATTGAACACTGAAGCTTTCTTT.

The chain combines TRBV11-2 with TRBJ2-7; 7 bases are shared with TRBD2. Germline assignment: CDR1 SGHAT and CDR2 FQNNGV. The CDR3 is 14 amino acids. V lost 3 bases to trimming and J lost 2 bases; unmatched junction nucleotides: 4. The CDR3 protein is CASSFAGEAYEQYF. CDR3 nucleotides: TGTGCCAGCAGCTTTGCGGGGGAGGCCTACGAGCAGTACTTC.

This chain uses TRBV29-1 with TRBJ2-1; D is ambiguous. Germline V gene data show CDR1 as SQVTM and CDR2 as ANQGSEA. V gave up 1 base and J gave up 6 bases, with 7 bases separating them. The CDR3 runs to 12 residues. The CDR3 DNA follows: TGCAGCGTTGAAGTAGAGTCCAATGAGCAGTTCTTC. It yields the protein CSVEVESNEQFF.

The chain couples TRBV10-2 to TRBJ2-7; D ambiguous. This CDR3 comprises 15 residues. CDR1 and CDR2 (germline): WSHSY, SAAADI. V was cut by 2 bases and J by 2 bases, with 13 bases left in between. CDR3 coding DNA: TGCGCCAGCAGTGAGGTGGTGCAGGTGGCCTACGAGCAGTACTTC. This gives the protein CASSEVVQVAYEQYF.

The chain has TRBV25-1 and TRBJ1-2; TRBD1 matches at 10 bases. Germline V lookup: CDR1 MGHDK, CDR2 SYGVNS. This CDR3 contains 15 residues. The trim removed 1 base at V and 7 bases at J, leaving 6 bases unmatched. CDR3 nucleotide sequence: TGTGCCAGCAGTGAATCGCGACAGGGGGCGCGTGGCTACACCTTC. Residues: CASSESRQGARGYTF.

V is TRBV7-8 and J is TRBJ2-1; 11 bases are a match to TRBD2. The junction had 3 bases not matched to a gene; V was cut back by 4 bases and J by 1 base. The CDR3 consists of 16 residues. Germline V gives CDR1 SGHVS, CDR2 FQNEAQ. The CDR3 DNA sequence: TGTGCCAGCAGCTGGAGACTAGCGGGATCCTACAATGAGCAGTTCTTC. It translates to CASSWRLAGSYNEQFF.